The 5 T cell receptor beta chains in this list originate from one sample, sequenced in a study of T cell changes during pregnancy in multiple sclerosis (dated by TCRdb to between 2019 and 2020). The library relied on the immunoSEQ multiplex PCR assay. TCRdb holds this immuneACCESS table with in-frame rearrangements only. Some clones are missing; in checked studies, unresolved V genes explain under half, and the rest has no known cause. In all, the sample holds 74,000 or so clones, and approximately 92% of those were seen once. The ten largest account for 0.21% of the sample. This specimen was CD4+ T cells from peripheral blood mononuclear cells, taken before pregnancy. Receptors originate from a female donor with multiple sclerosis, enrolled in a pregnancy study.

This clone was counted once. The chain couples TRBV28 to TRBJ1-3; tentatively, D is TRBD1 (5 bases). The CDR3 contains 17 residues. The V end was cut by 6 bases, the J end by 0 bases, with 18 bases between. The V gene's germline CDR1 is MDHEN and CDR2 SYDVKM. The CDR3 nucleotides read TGTGCCAGCAGCTCCGCCTTTGGGGGAGGCTCTGGAAACACCATATATTTT. Its translation is CASSSAFGGGSGNTIYF.

This rearrangement joins TRBV6-1 to TRBJ1-1; D is uncertain. The length of the CDR3 is 15 residues. Trimming took 6 bases from V and 2 from J, leaving 16 bases between them. Per germline, CDR1 MNHNS and CDR2 SASEGT. CDR3 sequence reads: CASSNPLRGNTEAFF. CDR3 DNA: TGTGCCAGCAGCAATCCTCTCCGCGGAAACACTGAAGCTTTCTTT.

This chain links TRBV2 with TRBJ2-5; 12 bases are shared with TRBD1. The ends lost 9 bases at V and 5 bases at J; junction bases unmatched: 4. This CDR3 comprises 13 residues. Germline loops: CDR1 SNHLY, CDR2 FYNNEI. Here the CDR3 reads CASRDRGHETQYF. The CDR3 DNA reads TGTGCCAGTAGGGACAGGGGGCACGAGACCCAGTACTTC.

The V and J genes are TRBV5-1 and TRBJ2-7, with 13 bases matching TRBD2. The V gene's germline CDR1 is SGHRS and CDR2 YFSETQ. The ends lost 5 bases at V and 2 bases at J; junction bases unmatched: 4. The CDR3 runs 15 residues. The CDR3 DNA follows: TGCGCCAGCAGGACTAGCGGGGGGTCCGCCTACGAGCAGTACTTC. As protein: CASRTSGGSAYEQYF.

V gene TRBV6-6 combines with J gene TRBJ2-5; the match to TRBD2 covers 13 bases. Germline values: CDR1 MNHNY, CDR2 SVGAGI (reference sequence). Trimming took 5 bases from V and 3 from J; bases not matched to a gene: 6. This CDR3 region has 16 residues. The CDR3 reads CASSHRLAGGKETQYF. The CDR3 bases are TGTGCCAGCAGTCACCGACTAGCGGGGGGTAAAGAGACCCAGTACTTC.